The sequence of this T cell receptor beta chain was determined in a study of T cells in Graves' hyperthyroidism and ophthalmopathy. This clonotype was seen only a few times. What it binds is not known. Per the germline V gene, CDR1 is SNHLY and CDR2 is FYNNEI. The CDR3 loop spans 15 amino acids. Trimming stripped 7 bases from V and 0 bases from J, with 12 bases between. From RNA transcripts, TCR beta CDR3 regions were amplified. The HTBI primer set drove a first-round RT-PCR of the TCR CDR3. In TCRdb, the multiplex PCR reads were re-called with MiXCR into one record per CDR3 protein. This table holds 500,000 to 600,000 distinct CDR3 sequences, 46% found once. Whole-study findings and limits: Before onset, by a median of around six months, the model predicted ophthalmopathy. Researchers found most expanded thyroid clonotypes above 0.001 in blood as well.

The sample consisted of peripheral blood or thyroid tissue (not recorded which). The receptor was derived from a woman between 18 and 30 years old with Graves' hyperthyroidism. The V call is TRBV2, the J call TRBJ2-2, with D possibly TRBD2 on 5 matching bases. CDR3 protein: CASKGGWSNTGELFF. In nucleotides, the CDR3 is TGTGCCAGCAAAGGAGGATGGTCGAACACCGGGGAGCTGTTTTTT.